Following are 24 T cell receptor beta chains from one sample sequenced in a study of memory CD4+ T cells and cytomegalovirus serostatus. Some clones are missing from TCRdb's copy, which holds only in-frame ones; the method was immunoSEQ multiplex PCR. The table records 50,000 or so clones, 70% to 85% of them present only once. The sort gate was single viable CD3+CD4+CD8-CD45RO+ cells for memory CD4+ T cells. Sequenced input: memory CD4+ T cells from blood. These receptors originate from an adult in good health and CMV-seronegative.

The chain employs TRBV7-8 and TRBJ1-2; D may be TRBD1 (5 bases). There are 15 residues in the CDR3. V gave up 5 bases and J gave up 4 bases, with 17 bases separating them. CDR1 is SGHVS, CDR2 FQNEAQ, per germline. CDR3 bases: TGTGCCAGCAGCCCCAGTACAGGATCTCCCTATGGCTACACCTTC. Translated: CASSPSTGSPYGYTF.

The genes are TRBV5-1 and TRBJ1-1; the match to TRBD1 covers 10 bases. The CDR3 is 15 amino acids. The germline V gene has CDR1 SGHRS and CDR2 YFSETQ. V was pared by 3 bases and J by 4 bases, with 6 bases of the junction left unmatched. This CDR3 reads CASSWRQGASTEAFF. DNA of the CDR3: TGCGCCAGCAGCTGGAGACAGGGGGCTAGCACTGAAGCTTTCTTT. The complete variable domain, with remaining parts taken from reference TRBV5-1 and TRBJ1-1, reads KAGVTQTPRYLIKTRGQQVTLSCSPISGHRSVSWYQQTPGQGLQFLFEYFSETQRNKGNFPGRFSGRQFSNSRSEMNVSTLELGDSALYLCASSWRQGASTEAFFGQGTRLTVV.

This rearrangement joins TRBV28 to TRBJ1-4; D is perhaps TRBD1 (5 bases). CDR1 is MDHEN and CDR2 is SYDVKM in the germline V gene. The CDR3 consists of 15 residues. V gave up 5 bases and J gave up 10 bases, with 20 bases separating them. CDR3 DNA: TGTGCCAGCAGTGAGTTCCAGGGAACGAGGCGAAAACTGTTTTTT. It yields the protein CASSEFQGTRRKLFF.

The chain employs TRBV2 and TRBJ1-2; a possible D gene is TRBD1 (5 bases). The CDR3 is 13 amino acids. The germline gives CDR1 SNHLY, CDR2 FYNNEI. Deletions cut 6 bases from V and 4 bases from J, with 12 bases between. The DNA for the CDR3 is TGTGCCAGCAGCGGGGACGGATTCTATGGCTACACCTTC. Translated, it gives CASSGDGFYGYTF.

The chain uses TRBV28 and TRBJ1-2, with D tentatively TRBD1 (6 bases). V lost 6 bases, J lost 2 bases, and 13 bases lay in between. The CDR3 is made up of 14 amino acids. CDR1 MDHEN and CDR2 SYDVKM come from the germline V gene. The CDR3 spells CASRRAGTNYGYTF. Written as DNA, the CDR3 is TGTGCCAGCAGAAGAGCCGGGACAAACTATGGCTACACCTTC.

The V and J genes are TRBV7-2 and TRBJ2-7, with 7 bases identical to TRBD1. The CDR3 spans 15 residues. J was trimmed by 3 bases and V by 2 bases; bases with no gene match: 7. Germline V gene data show CDR1 as SGHTA and CDR2 as FQGNSA. CDR3 coding DNA: TGTGCCAGCAGCTTAACGGGACAGAGTCGCTACGAGCAGTACTTC. Its protein product is CASSLTGQSRYEQYF.

CDR3 DNA sequence: TGTGCCAGCAGCCATAACCATGATACTGAAGCTTTCTTT. Its protein product is CASSHNHDTEAFF. The chain links TRBV14 to TRBJ1-1, with D uncertain. This CDR3 comprises 13 residues. The V end lost 3 bases, the J end lost 5 bases, and 10 bases lay between the germline ends. Germline-derived CDR1 and CDR2 are SGHDN and FVKESK.

J is TRBJ1-1 and V is TRBV18; 8 bases fit TRBD1. Germline CDR1 is KGHSH and CDR2 is LQKENI. The CDR3 runs to 15 residues. V lost 3 bases and J lost 7; bases outside the gene matches: 10. The CDR3 spells CASSPGQGGRGEAFF. The CDR3 DNA follows: TGTGCCAGCTCACCTGGACAGGGAGGACGGGGTGAAGCTTTCTTT.

This sequence joins TRBV7-6 and TRBJ2-2, with no clear D. CDR1 SGHVS and CDR2 FNYEAQ come from the germline V gene. There are 15 residues in the CDR3. Between the trimmed V and J ends, which lost 5 bases and 4 bases, there was a span of 14 bases. CDR3: CASSASATSTGELFF. CDR3 bases: TGTGCCAGCAGCGCATCCGCAACTTCCACCGGGGAGCTGTTTTTT.

The rearrangement joins TRBV5-6 to TRBJ1-2; possible D gene TRBD1, 6 bases. The CDR3 runs to 13 residues. Trimming took off 4 bases at V and 6 bases at J, with 13 bases between the two ends. CDR1 and CDR2 (germline): SGHDT, YYEEEE. The CDR3: CASSNRVGNGYTF. DNA for the CDR3: TGTGCCAGCAGCAACAGGGTCGGGAATGGCTACACCTTC.

The rearrangement links TRBV29-1 to TRBJ2-1; no clear D. CDR1 is SQVTM, CDR2 ANQGSEA, per germline. Trimming took off 0 bases at V and 3 bases at J, with 18 bases between the two ends. The CDR3 is made up of 17 amino acids. CDR3 loop: CSVEEGGASNLYNEQFF. CDR3 in DNA: TGCAGCGTTGAAGAGGGTGGCGCTAGTAACCTCTACAATGAGCAGTTCTTC.

The chain uses TRBV7-9 and TRBJ1-2; D is undetermined. Trimming took 0 bases from V and 4 from J, leaving 9 bases between them. Germline values: CDR1 SEHNR, CDR2 FQNEAQ (reference sequence). The CDR3 totals 14 residues. The CDR3 sequence is CASSLAAGSYGYTF. CDR3 sequence (DNA): TGTGCCAGCAGCTTAGCGGCCGGGAGCTATGGCTACACCTTC.

This chain uses TRBV5-4 with TRBJ1-2; 8 bases agree with TRBD1. The germline V gene has CDR1 SGHNT and CDR2 YYREEE (reference sequence). Trimming removed 4 bases from V and 6 bases from J; junction bases left unmatched: 11. The CDR3 extends over 15 amino acids. In nucleotides, the CDR3 is TGTGCCAGCAGCCTATTTCGGACAGGGAAGGATGGCTACACCTTC. Translated, it gives CASSLFRTGKDGYTF.

The chain joins TRBV10-3 to TRBJ1-2; 7 bases fit TRBD1. Trimming cost V 2 bases and J 4 bases; bases outside gene matches: 10. The CDR3 consists of 16 residues. The germline gives CDR1 ENHRY, CDR2 SYGVKD. In nucleotides, the CDR3 is TGTGCCATCAGTGAGCCCAGGACAGGTGAAACCTATGGCTACACCTTC. This codes for CAISEPRTGETYGYTF.

The chain links TRBV9 to TRBJ2-2; 8 positions agree with TRBD1. The length of the CDR3 is 17 residues. The V gene end was trimmed by 1 base and the J gene end by 6 bases; junction bases not matched to a gene: 11. Per germline, CDR1 SGDLS and CDR2 YYNGEE. The CDR3 spells CASSVSGQGALSGELFF. CDR3 in DNA: TGTGCCAGCAGCGTATCAGGGCAGGGGGCCTTATCCGGGGAGCTGTTTTTT.

The chain recombines TRBV6-6 with TRBJ1-1; D ambiguous. Germline CDR1 is MNHNY and CDR2 is SVGAGI (reference sequence). Trimming took 6 bases from V and 0 from J, leaving 8 bases between them. The CDR3 runs to 13 residues. CDR3 coding DNA: TGTGCCAGCAGGCCAGTTTTGAACACTGAAGCTTTCTTT. Protein product: CASRPVLNTEAFF.

The rearrangement joins TRBV4-1 to TRBJ1-5, with D uncertain. Germline loops: CDR1 MGHRA, CDR2 YSYEKL. Trimming removed 1 base from V and 7 bases from J, with 17 bases in between. The CDR3 loop spans 16 amino acids. Here the CDR3 reads CASSQVLSVASQPQHF. The CDR3 nucleotides are TGCGCCAGCAGCCAAGTTCTCTCGGTGGCTTCCCAGCCCCAGCATTTT.

The chain is built from TRBV30 and TRBJ1-1; D is possibly TRBD1 (6 bases). V dropped 5 bases and J dropped 5 bases, with 24 bases sitting between them. Germline assignment: CDR1 GTSNPN and CDR2 SVGIG (reference sequence). CDR3 length: 16 residues. The CDR3 nucleotides read TGTGCCTGGGAACAGGGAGGTCGAACGTCGAGGACTGAAGCTTTCTTT. Translated: CAWEQGGRTSRTEAFF.

The V gene is TRBV7-9, the J gene TRBJ2-2; D possibly corresponds to TRBD1 (6 bases). CDR3 length: 13 residues. The germline gives CDR1 SEHNR, CDR2 FQNEAQ (reference sequence). With 7 bases removed from V and 6 bases from J, the gap between germline ends came to 12 bases. The CDR3 loop is CASTVNRAGELFF. The CDR3 DNA sequence: TGTGCCAGCACCGTTAACAGGGCCGGGGAGCTGTTTTTT.

The genes are TRBV27 and TRBJ1-1; D remains unclear. Germline-derived CDR1 and CDR2 are MNHEY and SMNVEV (reference sequence). Trimming left V 3 bases short and J 2 bases short, with 7 bases between. The CDR3 spans 13 residues. The CDR3 loop is CASSLQHNTEAFF. Written as DNA, the CDR3 is TGTGCCAGCAGTTTGCAACACAACACTGAAGCTTTCTTT.

The gene calls are TRBV18 and TRBJ2-1; TRBD1 is a possible D gene (5 bases). The CDR3 sequence is 16 residues long. Trimming removed 3 bases at V and 5 bases at J, with 17 bases between. Germline V gene lookup returns CDR1 KGHSH and CDR2 LQKENI. This CDR3 reads CASSPSSPRVHNEQFF. CDR3 nucleotide sequence: TGTGCCAGCTCACCGTCGTCCCCCAGGGTGCACAATGAGCAGTTCTTC.

The chain is built from TRBV28 and TRBJ1-6; D not certain. V lost 4 bases, J lost 14 bases, and 12 bases lay in between. The germline CDR1 and CDR2 sequences are MDHEN and SYDVKM. The CDR3 runs 12 residues. The CDR3 sequence: CASSSFSVTLHF. In nucleotides, the CDR3 is TGTGCCAGCAGTTCATTCAGTGTAACCCTCCACTTT.

The chain links TRBV7-9 to TRBJ1-4, with D possibly TRBD1 on 6 matching bases. CDR1 SEHNR and CDR2 FQNEAQ come from the germline V gene (reference sequence). This CDR3 has 18 residues. The germline V and J ends were trimmed by 5 bases and 8 bases, with 27 bases remaining between them. The CDR3 DNA reads TGTGCCAGCAGCCTTAGGGGCCGGCAGTTCCGCGGGGGCGAAAAACTGTTTTTT. It yields the protein CASSLRGRQFRGGEKLFF.

The rearrangement uses TRBV28 and TRBJ1-2; no clear D gene. V lost 3 bases, J lost 0 bases, and 8 bases lay in between. CDR1 is MDHEN, CDR2 SYDVKM, per germline. This CDR3 spans 14 amino acids. CDR3 sequence reads: CASSLGNANYGYTF. CDR3 sequence (DNA): TGTGCCAGCAGTTTGGGTAACGCTAACTATGGCTACACCTTC.